This TCR beta chain is from a study of T cell responses to AZD1222 COVID-19 vaccine (dated by TCRdb to 2020 to 2022). At the level of the whole study: A total of 230 to 250 trial participants underwent TCR sequencing, of whom some 200 had received two doses of AZD1222 and about 25 had received two doses of the MenACWY control vaccine. Trial participants were enrolled into age subgroups of 18-55, 56-69 and 70-plus years, which contained about 150, 28 and 57 TCR-sequenced participants, respectively. The paper as a whole reports these results and caveats: Most participants were white British and females outnumbered males, and the authors suggested that clonal diversity may have been underestimated. Reportedly, almost half of the unique spike-specific TCRs recognized epitopes lying outside the regions that are mutated in the B.1.351 and B.1.1.7 variants. Conclusions about previously exposed vaccinees are limited because only a handful of AZD1222 recipients were SARS-CoV-2 seropositive at baseline. No day 14 peak-response samples were available, so repertoires were characterized only after the peak T cell response. Spike-specific TCR breadth and depth rose significantly after two AZD1222 doses compared with day 0 and with MenACWY recipients. In the small 56-69-year group, the increase in depth fell short of significance, most likely because of low power. The vaccine-associated CD4 TCRs covered the entire spike protein, and the dominant responses fell in regions 160-218 and 743-854.

This clone appeared a single time. Its antigen is unknown. The sample holds no much larger clone one base away, and base qualities are not on file. The germline V gene provides CDR1 SGHRS and CDR2 YFSETQ. From its cysteine to its phenylalanine, the CDR3 spans 16 amino acids. Of the read, only the CDR3 DNA is kept; its 48 bases are in frame from base 1. The germline ends are 12 bases apart after V is trimmed by 0 bases and J by 3 bases. The time point label, as the study defines it: about 28 days (+/-7) after the second vaccine dose. AZD1222 recipients with second doses at about 4 weeks or about 12 weeks were pooled, because spike-specific TCR depth and breadth did not differ between schedules. Samples from vaccinated people were obtained from the UK trials COV001 and COV002, which included a single-blind randomized controlled phase 2/3 trial of AZD1222 (ChAdOx1 nCoV-19) in healthy adults. Trial participant PBMC samples were collected at day 0 and day 28 after the second dose for TCRbeta chain sequencing.

The CDR3 regions of human TCRbeta chains were analyzed by immunosequencing. For the original study's pipeline: TCRs in the repertoires were matched against a reference library of SARS-CoV-2-specific TCRs that had been generated with the MIRA antigen-specificity platform. Breadth was defined as the fraction of unique TCRs that were SARS-CoV-2-associated, and depth was defined as the fraction of total T cells that were SARS-CoV-2-associated. Using the MIRA data, each spike-specific TCR was assigned both to the spike region to which the TCR was reactive and to a CD4 or CD8 class. Log10-transformed breadth and depth values were compared by one-way ANOVA with Sidak's multiple comparisons tests. This is the immuneACCESS table as TCRdb keeps it, with only in-frame sequences that have V and J called. A part of the clones is gone; compared with another copy, unresolved V genes explain less than half, and the rest is unexplained. The D gene and trimming were derived from the DNA, and the V and J assignments and clone size from that table. Here the sample has about 200,000 clones; roughly 92% occur a single time. 1% of the sample is taken by the ten largest.

The clonotype was recovered from an adult who received the AZD1222 COVID-19 vaccine. The starting material was peripheral blood, obtained 28 days after the second AZD1222 dose. The chain joins TRBV5-1 to TRBJ2-2; D gene: possibly TRBD2, on 6 matching bases. The CDR3 protein: CASSLDATGDTGELFF. The DNA sequence is TGCGCCAGCAGCTTGGATGCGACGGGGGACACCGGGGAGCTGTTTTTT.